The clone carrying this T cell receptor beta chain was seen a handful of times. This record comes from a study of blood T cell repertoires in COVID-19. This CDR3 is built from 14 residues. Germline V gene sequence: CDR1 MNHEY, CDR2 SMNVEV (reference sequence). V trimming: 6 bases; J trimming: 7 bases; junction bases outside the gene matches: 9. Only in-frame clones appear in the TCRdb table, and some are missing; sequencing was by immunoSEQ multiplex PCR. The sample holds roughly 120,000 clones, 70% to 90% seen once. The receptor was derived from a human donor in a cohort sampled during active COVID-19. The sequencing input was peripheral blood. The rearrangement uses TRBV27 and TRBJ1-2; 9 nucleotides agree with TRBD1. The CDR3: CASRTLQGASGYTF. As DNA, the CDR3 is TGTGCCAGCAGGACTTTACAGGGGGCGAGTGGCTACACCTTC.